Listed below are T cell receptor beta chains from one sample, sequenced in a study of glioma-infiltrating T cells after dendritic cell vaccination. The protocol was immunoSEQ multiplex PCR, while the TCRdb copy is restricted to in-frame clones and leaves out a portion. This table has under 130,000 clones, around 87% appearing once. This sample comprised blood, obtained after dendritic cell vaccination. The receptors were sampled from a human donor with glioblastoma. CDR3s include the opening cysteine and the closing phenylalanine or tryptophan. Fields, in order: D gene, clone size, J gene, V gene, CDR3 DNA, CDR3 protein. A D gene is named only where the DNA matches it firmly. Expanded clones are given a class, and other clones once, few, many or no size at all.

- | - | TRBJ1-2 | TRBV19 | TGTGCCAGTAGTTCTCAAATACAGGGTCCTAACTATGGCTACACCTTC | CASSSQIQGPNYGYTF
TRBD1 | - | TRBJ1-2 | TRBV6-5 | TGTGCCAGCACCCAGGGACAGAACTACACCTTC | CASTQGQNYTF
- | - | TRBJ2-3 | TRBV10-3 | TGTGCCATCAGGGAAGGGGGGGAGGCAGATACGCAGTATTTT | CAIREGGEADTQYF
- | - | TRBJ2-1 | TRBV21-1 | TGTGCCAGCAGCAAAGAGGCAGGGTGGTTGATTGAGCAGTTCTTC | CASSKEAGWLIEQFF
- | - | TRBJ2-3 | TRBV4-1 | TGCGCCAGTAGCCTCACAGGGATTCTCACAGATACGCAGTATTTT | CASSLTGILTDTQYF
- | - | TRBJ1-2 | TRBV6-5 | TGTGCCAGCAGTTCCCCCCGGAGGGGCGACTACACCTTC | CASSSPRRGDYTF
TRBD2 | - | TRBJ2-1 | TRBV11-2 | TGTGCCAGCAGCCACCGGACTAGCGGGGGGGGTTACAATGAGCAGTTCTTC | CASSHRTSGGGYNEQFF
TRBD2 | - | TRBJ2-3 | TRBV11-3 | TGTGCCAGCAGTTTCCGCGGGGGGCCAGGCACAGATACGCAGTATTTT | CASSFRGGPGTDTQYF
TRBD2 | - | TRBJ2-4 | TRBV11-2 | TGTGCCAGCCGCCCGGGTGCTAGCGGGAGGAACATTCAGTACTTC | CASRPGASGRNIQYF
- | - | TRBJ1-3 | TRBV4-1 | TGCGCCAGCAGCCTCGAGTCGGTATTCCCTGGAAACACCATATATTTT | CASSLESVFPGNTIYF
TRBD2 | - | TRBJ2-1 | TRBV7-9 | TGTGCCAGCAGCTATGGACTAGCGGGAGATAATGAGCAGTTCTTC | CASSYGLAGDNEQFF
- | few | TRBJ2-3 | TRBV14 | TGTGCCAGCAGCCCCCTCCCGGGAACGCAGTATTTT | CASSPLPGTQYF
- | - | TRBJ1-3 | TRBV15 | TGTGCCACCAGCGCCCAACTCTCTGGAAACACCATATATTTT | CATSAQLSGNTIYF
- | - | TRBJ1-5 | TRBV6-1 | TGTGCCAGCAGGGGGGGGACCGCCAATCAGCCCCAGCATTTT | CASRGGTANQPQHF
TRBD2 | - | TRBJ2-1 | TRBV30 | TGTGCCTGGAGCACGACTAGCGGGGGGGGGAGCCCCTACAATGAGCAGTTCTTC | CAWSTTSGGGSPYNEQFF
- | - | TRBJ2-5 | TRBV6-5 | TGTGCCAGCAGCAGCGGCAGCCAGCAGTACTTC | CASSSGSQQYF
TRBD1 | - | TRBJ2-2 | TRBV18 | TGTGCCAGCTCGCAGGGACAGGGTGACGGGGAGCTGTTTTTT | CASSQGQGDGELFF
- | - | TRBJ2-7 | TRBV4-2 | TGTGCCAGCAGCCAAGGGTTTCAGGCCGCCTACGAGCAGTACTTC | CASSQGFQAAYEQYF